These 15 T cell receptor beta chains originate from one sample sequenced in a study of graft-versus-host responses after intestinal transplantation. Sequencing used immunoSEQ multiplex PCR; TCRdb keeps in-frame clones, though not all of them. The sample consists of 6,500 to 10,000 clones, 25% to 40% of them appearing once. This material consisted of alloreactive CD4+ T cells from a mixed lymphocyte reaction culture, taken before intestinal transplant. The subset here: CFSE-low proliferating T cells sorted from approximately 6-day pre-transplant mixed lymphocyte reaction (GvH or HvG direction). The receptors stem from a human patient who received an intestinal transplant.

In its sample, this clone was seen once. The chain couples TRBV6-1 to TRBJ1-5; TRBD1 might be the D (5 bases). Germline V gives CDR1 MNHNS, CDR2 SASEGT. The CDR3 extends over 14 amino acids. V was trimmed by 6 bases and J by 7 bases, leaving 16 bases between them. The CDR3 reads CASRGGGPGQPQHF. DNA of the CDR3: TGTGCCAGCAGGGGGGGAGGTCCCGGCCAGCCCCAGCATTTT.

V and J are TRBV6-6 and TRBJ2-5; 9 nucleotides line up with TRBD1. Germline lookup yields CDR1 MNHNY and CDR2 SVGAGI (reference sequence). The CDR3 runs to 13 residues. After removal of 7 bases from V and 7 bases from J, the junction contained 7 bases not matched to a gene. CDR3 region: CASTRDRVGTQYF. In DNA, the CDR3 is TGTGCCAGCACCAGGGACAGGGTAGGGACCCAGTACTTC.

The table lists this clone with a few counts. This sequence joins TRBV7-9 and TRBJ2-4, with 10 bases matching TRBD2. Looked up from germline, CDR1 is SEHNR and CDR2 is FQNEAQ (reference sequence). The CDR3 sequence is 14 residues long. With V trimmed by 6 bases and J by 7 bases, 6 bases remained unmatched. This CDR3 is CASRNSGRMNIQYF. Here the CDR3 DNA reads TGTGCCAGCAGGAATAGCGGGAGGATGAACATTCAGTACTTC.

A few counts support this clone. V and J are TRBV11-2 and TRBJ1-3; 9 nucleotides match TRBD1. Germline V gene sequence: CDR1 SGHAT, CDR2 FQNNGV. The CDR3 totals 14 residues. J gave up 3 bases and V 4 bases, and 1 base lay outside the gene matches. In nucleotides, the CDR3 is TGTGCCAGCAGCTGGGACAGGGTTGGAAACACCATATATTTT. The encoded protein is CASSWDRVGNTIYF. Full variable domain (remainder filled in from reference TRBV11-2 and TRBJ1-3): EAGVAQSPRYKIIEKRQSVAFWCNPISGHATLYWYQQILGQGPKLLIQFQNNGVVDDSQLPKDRFSAERLKGVDSTLKIQPAKLEDSAVYLCASSWDRVGNTIYFGEGSWLTVV.

This rearrangement joins TRBV28 to TRBJ1-2; no reliable D call. Germline V gene data show CDR1 as MDHEN and CDR2 as SYDVKM. The CDR3 contains 13 residues. V was cut by 3 bases and J by 5 bases, with 10 bases left in between. In DNA form, the CDR3 reads TGTGCCAGCAGTTTGGTGGCATTATATGGCTACACCTTC. The encoded protein is CASSLVALYGYTF.

J is TRBJ2-3 and V is TRBV19; a possible D gene is TRBD1 (6 bases). Trimming stripped 3 bases from V and 2 bases from J, with 18 bases between. The CDR3 has 17 amino acids. Germline loops: CDR1 LNHDA, CDR2 SQIVND (reference sequence). CDR3 amino acids: CASSIRQVPLSTDTQYF. The CDR3 DNA sequence: TGTGCCAGTAGTATTCGACAGGTCCCTCTTTCCACAGATACGCAGTATTTT.

The genes are TRBV18 and TRBJ2-7; D is undetermined. V was pared by 0 bases and J by 2 bases, with 5 bases between. This CDR3 contains 13 residues. Germline CDR1 KGHSH, CDR2 LQKENI. CDR3: CASSPPSTYEQYF. The CDR3 DNA follows: TGTGCCAGCTCACCACCTTCCACCTACGAGCAGTACTTC.

This chain uses TRBV18 with TRBJ2-3; D is unresolved. This CDR3 comprises 18 residues. Germline CDR1 reads KGHSH; CDR2 reads LQKENI. V dropped 1 base and J dropped 1 base, with 18 bases sitting between them. This CDR3 reads CASSPLGPAAPRTDTQYF. In nucleotides, the CDR3 is TGTGCCAGCTCACCACTCGGTCCCGCCGCTCCACGCACAGATACGCAGTATTTT.

In this sample, this clone turned up once. A junction end diverges from the germline sequence, so it may reflect a read error. The V call is TRBV20-1, the J call TRBJ2-3; weak D call: TRBD1 (6 bases). The CDR3 consists of 11 residues. Per the germline V gene, CDR1 is DFQATT and CDR2 is SNEGSKA (reference sequence). In nucleotides, the CDR3 is TGCAGCTCAGGGGTCACATATACGCAGTATTTT. Amino acid sequence: CSSGVTYTQYF.

The chain employs TRBV25-1 and TRBJ2-2, with 7 positions matching TRBD1. The V gene end was trimmed by 3 bases and the J gene end by 7 bases; junction bases not matched to a gene: 5. The CDR3 has 14 residues. CDR1 is MGHDK and CDR2 is SYGVNS in the germline V gene. This CDR3 is CASSETGTIGELFF. The CDR3 bases are TGTGCCAGCAGTGAGACAGGGACGATCGGGGAGCTGTTTTTT.

This clone has a handful of counts. The chain's CDR3 is CASSYRGAYEQYF. CDR3 sequence (DNA): TGCGCCAGCAGCTATCGGGGGGCCTACGAGCAGTACTTC. The gene calls are TRBV5-1 and TRBJ2-7, with 7 bases that match TRBD2. This CDR3 is built from 13 residues. V shed 3 bases, J shed 2 bases, and the junction held 2 bases outside the gene matches. The germline V gene has CDR1 SGHRS and CDR2 YFSETQ.

This sequence joins TRBV18 and TRBJ2-1, with 8 bases that match TRBD1. CDR3 length: 16 amino acids. The V gene end was trimmed by 3 bases and the J gene end by 8 bases; junction bases not matched to a gene: 12. The germline CDR1 and CDR2 sequences are KGHSH and LQKENI. Here the CDR3 reads CASSPPGQGKIHEQFF. The CDR3 nucleotides are TGTGCCAGCTCACCGCCTGGACAGGGTAAGATCCATGAGCAGTTCTTC.

By sample fraction, this clone is medium-sized. The chain combines TRBV7-6 with TRBJ1-6, with D unresolved. The germline V and J ends were trimmed by 1 base and 13 bases, with 17 bases remaining between them. The germline CDR1 and CDR2 sequences are SGHVS and FNYEAQ. The CDR3 runs to 15 residues. The CDR3 DNA follows: TGTGCCAGCAGCTTAGTGGTGGTGAGGGCGACGCCCCTCCACTTT. Protein sequence: CASSLVVVRATPLHF.

By sample share, this clone is medium-sized. This rearrangement joins TRBV27 to TRBJ2-7, with D tentatively TRBD2 (6 bases). Per the germline V gene, CDR1 is MNHEY and CDR2 is SMNVEV (reference sequence). This CDR3 region has 14 residues. V lost 5 bases to trimming and J lost 6 bases, with 17 bases between them. This CDR3 reads CASSPGTEYGEQYF. As DNA, the CDR3 is TGTGCCAGCAGTCCAGGGACTGAGTACGGCGAGCAGTACTTC.

This clone ranks as medium-sized (0.01 to 0.1%). The chain couples TRBV18 to TRBJ2-1, with TRBD2 identical over 9 bases. The CDR3 totals 13 residues. Trimming at V came to 1 base and at J to 14 bases, leaving 6 bases not matched to a gene. Germline V lookup: CDR1 KGHSH, CDR2 LQKENI. CDR3 coding DNA: TGTGCCAGCTCACCACTAGCGGGAGATTCCGAGTTCTTC. This gives the protein CASSPLAGDSEFF.